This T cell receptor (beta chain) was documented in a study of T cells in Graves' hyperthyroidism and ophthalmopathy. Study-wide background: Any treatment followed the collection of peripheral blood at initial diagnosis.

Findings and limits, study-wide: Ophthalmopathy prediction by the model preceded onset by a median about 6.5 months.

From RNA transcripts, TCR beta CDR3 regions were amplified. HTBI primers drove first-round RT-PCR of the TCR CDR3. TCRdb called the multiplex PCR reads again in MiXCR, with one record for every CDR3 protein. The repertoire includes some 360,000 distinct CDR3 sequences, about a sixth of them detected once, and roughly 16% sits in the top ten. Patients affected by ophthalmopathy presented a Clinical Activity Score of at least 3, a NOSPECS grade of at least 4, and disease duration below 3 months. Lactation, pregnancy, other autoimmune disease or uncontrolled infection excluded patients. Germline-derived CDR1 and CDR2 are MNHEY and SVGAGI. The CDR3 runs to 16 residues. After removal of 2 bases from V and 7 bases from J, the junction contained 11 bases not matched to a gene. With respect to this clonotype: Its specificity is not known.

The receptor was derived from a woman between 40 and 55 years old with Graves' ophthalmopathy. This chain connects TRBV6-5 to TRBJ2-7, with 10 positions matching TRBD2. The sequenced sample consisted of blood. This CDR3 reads CASSYPSPSGSREQYF. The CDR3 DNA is TGTGCCAGCAGTTACCCTAGCCCTAGCGGGAGTAGGGAGCAGTACTTC.